These 25 T cell receptor beta chains were all obtained from the same sample, sequenced in a study of long-term antiretroviral therapy in people with HIV. Runs used v3.0 of the immunoSEQ assay and were done at survey level. TCRdb's copy holds only in-frame clones and misses some; the assay was immunoSEQ multiplex PCR. This table has 29,000 or so clones, about 93% appearing once. This material consisted of unsorted PBMCs, taken almost 6.6 years after starting antiretroviral therapy. The receptor source for this set is a middle-aged woman with HIV.

This sequence joins TRBV10-2 and TRBJ1-1; D possibly corresponds to TRBD1 (6 bases). Trimming cost V 4 bases and J 2 bases, with 14 bases left between them. This CDR3 has 15 residues. The germline V gene encodes CDR1 WSHSY and CDR2 SAAADI. The CDR3 protein is CASSATSTGNTEAFF. In DNA, the CDR3 is TGCGCCAGCAGTGCTACTTCGACAGGTAACACTGAAGCTTTCTTT.

The chain couples TRBV10-2 to TRBJ2-5; 9 positions match TRBD2. Germline values: CDR1 WSHSY, CDR2 SAAADI. The V and J ends lost 5 bases and 4 bases, in that order; junction bases with no gene match: 11. The CDR3 spans 16 residues. CDR3 residues: CASSRTSVRWGETQYF. The CDR3 bases are TGCGCCAGCAGTCGGACTAGCGTGAGATGGGGAGAGACCCAGTACTTC.

The chain carries TRBV7-2 and TRBJ2-5, with TRBD2 identical over 8 bases. Germline V CDR1 and CDR2: SGHTA, FQGNSA. The CDR3 is 15 residues long. J lost 5 bases, V lost 2 bases, and 7 bases had no gene match. The CDR3 DNA is TGTGCCAGCAGCTTACTAGGACTAGCAGGCGAGACCCAGTACTTC. Its protein product is CASSLLGLAGETQYF.

This chain links TRBV4-1 with TRBJ1-1; D is possibly TRBD1 (5 bases). The germline V gene has CDR1 MGHRA and CDR2 YSYEKL. V lost 0 bases, J lost 6 bases, and 11 bases lay in between. The CDR3 has 14 amino acids. DNA of the CDR3: TGCGCCAGCAGCCAAGATCGGGGGGTAGCTGAAGCTTTCTTT. This sequence encodes CASSQDRGVAEAFF.

The gene calls are TRBV29-1 and TRBJ1-5; the D gene is possibly TRBD1 (5 bases). The CDR3 spans 12 residues. Germline V gene sequence: CDR1 SQVTM, CDR2 ANQGSEA. The ends were cut back, 6 bases at V and 3 bases at J, with 9 bases in the middle. CDR3 protein: CSVGENNQPQHF. Here the CDR3 DNA reads TGCAGCGTAGGGGAAAACAATCAGCCCCAGCATTTT.

The chain employs TRBV10-3 and TRBJ1-1, with 7 bases lining up with TRBD1. Unmatched junction bases numbered 8, after V lost 5 bases and J lost 2 bases. CDR1 is ENHRY, CDR2 SYGVKD, per germline. The CDR3 is made up of 15 amino acids. In nucleotides, the CDR3 is TGTGCCATCAGTCCGGGACAGTCTATTAACACTGAAGCTTTCTTT. Residues: CAISPGQSINTEAFF.

The chain couples TRBV29-1 to TRBJ2-2; TRBD1 matches at 7 bases. The CDR3 spans 13 residues. Germline V CDR1 and CDR2: SQVTM, ANQGSEA. Unmatched junction bases numbered 5, after V lost 6 bases and J lost 4 bases. The CDR3 region has the DNA TGCAGCGTCGGACAGGCGGTCACCGGGGAGCTGTTTTTT. This translates into CSVGQAVTGELFF.

The chain uses TRBV7-8 and TRBJ1-1; the D is unclear. This CDR3 region has 13 residues. CDR1 SGHVS and CDR2 FQNEAQ come from the germline V gene. With 4 bases removed from V and 1 base from J, the gap between germline ends came to 7 bases. The CDR3 is CASSYTRNTEAFF. As DNA, the CDR3 is TGTGCCAGCAGCTATACCAGGAACACTGAAGCTTTCTTT.

The chain carries TRBV7-9 and TRBJ1-4; tentatively, D is TRBD1 (5 bases). The germline CDR1 and CDR2 sequences are SEHNR and FQNEAQ (reference sequence). The CDR3 extends over 16 amino acids. V was clipped by 0 bases and J by 3 bases, with 11 bases between them. CDR3 protein: CASSLALGGANEKLFF. CDR3 sequence (DNA): TGTGCCAGCAGCTTAGCGCTGGGGGGTGCTAATGAAAAACTGTTTTTT.

This clone appeared once. The V gene is TRBV5-1, the J gene TRBJ1-4; D gene ambiguous. This CDR3 has 15 residues. CDR1 and CDR2 from the germline V gene are SGHRS and YFSETQ. The V and J ends lost 3 bases and 4 bases respectively, with 13 bases between them. This chain's CDR3 is CASSSGRRGNEKLFF. In DNA, the CDR3 is TGCGCCAGCAGCTCAGGACGGCGGGGTAATGAAAAACTGTTTTTT. Supplemented by reference TRBV5-1 and TRBJ1-4, the full variable domain reads KAGVTQTPRYLIKTRGQQVTLSCSPISGHRSVSWYQQTPGQGLQFLFEYFSETQRNKGNFPGRFSGRQFSNSRSEMNVSTLELGDSALYLCASSSGRRGNEKLFFGSGTQLSVL.

This chain links TRBV27 with TRBJ2-3; tentative D call: TRBD1 (6 bases). The CDR3 contains 17 residues. V was shortened by 4 bases and J by 0 bases, with 17 bases between the two germline ends. Per the germline V gene, CDR1 is MNHEY and CDR2 is SMNVEV (reference sequence). The CDR3 is CASSSTGWDPSTDTQYF. The CDR3 region has the DNA TGTGCCAGCAGTTCAACAGGGTGGGACCCGAGCACAGATACGCAGTATTTT.

The J gene is TRBJ2-2, the V gene TRBV7-9; 8 bases agree with TRBD1. Germline loops: CDR1 SEHNR, CDR2 FQNEAQ (reference sequence). Trimming cost V 4 bases and J 1 base; bases outside gene matches: 11. CDR3 size: 18 residues. The CDR3 DNA reads as TGTGCCAGCAGCTGGACCAGGACCGGGACAGGGAACACCGGGGAGCTGTTTTTT. The encoded protein is CASSWTRTGTGNTGELFF.

V and J are TRBV5-1 and TRBJ2-5; D gene ambiguous. V lost 0 bases and J 1 base, leaving 10 bases between the germline ends. CDR3 length equals 15 residues. Germline lookup yields CDR1 SGHRS and CDR2 YFSETQ. The CDR3 reads CASSLGVRSQETQYF. In DNA form, the CDR3 reads TGCGCCAGCAGCTTGGGGGTTCGTAGCCAAGAGACCCAGTACTTC.

This chain connects TRBV20-1 to TRBJ1-2; the D is unclear. Trimming stripped 6 bases from V and 7 bases from J, with 6 bases between. CDR1 and CDR2 from the germline V gene are DFQATT and SNEGSKA (reference sequence). The CDR3 is 9 amino acids. The CDR3 reads CSAFGGYTF. In nucleotides, the CDR3 is TGCAGTGCCTTCGGTGGCTACACCTTC.

CDR3 nucleotide sequence: TGTGCCAGTAGTTCGGACAGGGCCGGGGAGCTGTTTTTT. Translated, it gives CASSSDRAGELFF. V and J are TRBV19 and TRBJ2-2; 8 bases align to TRBD1. Trimming cost V 5 bases and J 6 bases; bases outside gene matches: 2. Looked up from germline, CDR1 is LNHDA and CDR2 is SQIVND (reference sequence). The CDR3 is made up of 13 amino acids.

The chain carries TRBV5-1 and TRBJ2-7, with TRBD1 identical over 7 bases. CDR1 SGHRS and CDR2 YFSETQ come from the germline V gene. The junction had 4 bases not matched to a gene; V was cut back by 3 bases and J by 4 bases. The CDR3 has 13 residues. The CDR3 sequence: CASSYRGQYEQYF. CDR3 bases: TGCGCCAGCAGCTACAGGGGACAGTACGAGCAGTACTTC.

The count of this clone is one. The chain recombines TRBV7-2 with TRBJ2-5, with D tentatively TRBD1 (5 bases). V shed 5 bases and J shed 4 bases, with 17 bases lying between them. The length of the CDR3 is 15 residues. Germline CDR1 reads SGHTA; CDR2 reads FQGNSA. The CDR3 coding sequence is TGTGCCAGCAGCCAAGGGGTAGCCCACACAGAGACCCAGTACTTC. Translated: CASSQGVAHTETQYF.

As to this clone: The sample carries other DNA sequences with the same CDR3. The V gene is TRBV7-2, the J gene TRBJ1-5; no definite D call. The CDR3 is 12 residues long. The germline V gene encodes CDR1 SGHTA and CDR2 FQGNSA. V was trimmed by 2 bases and J by 7 bases, leaving 6 bases between them. CDR3 residues: CASSLMGQPQHF. CDR3 coding DNA: TGTGCCAGCAGCTTAATGGGGCAGCCCCAGCATTTT.

The chain is built from TRBV19 and TRBJ1-2, with 7 bases matching TRBD1. Germline-derived CDR1 and CDR2 are LNHDA and SQIVND (reference sequence). V shed 6 bases and J 4 bases; nucleotides not matched to a gene: 5. There are 13 residues in the CDR3. The CDR3, as DNA: TGTGCCAGTAGCCAAGACAGGGTCTATGGCTACACCTTC. Protein product: CASSQDRVYGYTF.

V gene TRBV5-1 combines with J gene TRBJ2-2; possible D gene TRBD2, 5 bases. Germline CDR1 and CDR2: SGHRS and YFSETQ. The CDR3 consists of 15 residues. Trimming cost V 4 bases and J 4 bases, with 14 bases left between them. Written as DNA, the CDR3 is TGCGCCAGCAGCATAGCCGAGGCGGGCACCGGGGAGCTGTTTTTT. Translating gives CASSIAEAGTGELFF.

This clone turned up a few times. In DNA, the CDR3 is TGTGCCAGCAGTTTCGGGACAGCTAGCACAGATACGCAGTATTTT. The encoded protein is CASSFGTASTDTQYF. This chain uses TRBV2 with TRBJ2-3; 7 bases are shared with TRBD1. The CDR3 has 15 residues. Germline V gene data show CDR1 as SNHLY and CDR2 as FYNNEI. Unmatched junction bases numbered 5, after V lost 5 bases and J lost 0 bases.

The chain employs TRBV27 and TRBJ1-1; no clear D gene. The V and J ends lost 2 bases and 1 base respectively, with 17 bases between them. From germline, CDR1 is MNHEY and CDR2 SMNVEV (reference sequence). The CDR3 totals 17 residues. This CDR3 is CASSLLPTKQKNTEAFF. CDR3 DNA: TGTGCCAGCAGTTTACTACCTACAAAACAGAAGAACACTGAAGCTTTCTTT.

This clone has just one count. The chain uses TRBV4-3 and TRBJ1-5; D gene uncertain. V was shortened by 1 base and J by 5 bases, with 12 bases between the two germline ends. The CDR3 has 15 residues. Germline CDR1 and CDR2: LGHNA and YSLEER. The CDR3 nucleotides read TGCGCCAGCAGCCAAGGAGGGCCGCACCATCAGCCCCAGCATTTT. Protein sequence: CASSQGGPHHQPQHF.

V usage is TRBV7-8 and J usage is TRBJ1-1, with a weak D call TRBD1 (6 bases). Per germline, CDR1 SGHVS and CDR2 FQNEAQ. The length of the CDR3 is 16 residues. Trimming stripped 1 base from V and 3 bases from J, with 15 bases between. The CDR3, as DNA: TGTGCCAGCAGCTTAGTCCTAAAAAGGGGGGACACTGAAGCTTTCTTT. It encodes CASSLVLKRGDTEAFF.

The rearrangement joins TRBV9 to TRBJ1-2, with 12 bases lining up with TRBD1. The CDR3 runs 16 residues. The germline V gene has CDR1 SGDLS and CDR2 YYNGEE. J gave up 3 bases and V 1 base, and 4 bases lay outside the gene matches. As DNA, the CDR3 is TGTGCCAGCAGCGTACGGGACAGGGGGCGCGACTATGGCTACACCTTC. It yields the protein CASSVRDRGRDYGYTF.